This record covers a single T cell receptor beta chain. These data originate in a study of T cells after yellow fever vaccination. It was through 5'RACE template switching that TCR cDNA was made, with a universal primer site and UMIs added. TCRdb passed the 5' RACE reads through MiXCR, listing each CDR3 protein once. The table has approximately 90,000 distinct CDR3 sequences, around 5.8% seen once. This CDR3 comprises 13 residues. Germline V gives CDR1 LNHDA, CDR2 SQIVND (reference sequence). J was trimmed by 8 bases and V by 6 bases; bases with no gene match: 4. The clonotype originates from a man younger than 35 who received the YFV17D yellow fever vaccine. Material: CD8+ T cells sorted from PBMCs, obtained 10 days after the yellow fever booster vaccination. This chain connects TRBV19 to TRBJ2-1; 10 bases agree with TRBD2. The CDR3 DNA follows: TGTGCCAGTAGAGCGGGGGGGCTGGATGAGCAGTTCTTC. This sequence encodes CASRAGGLDEQFF.